This TCR beta chain was identified in a study of CD8+CD57+ T cells in acquired aplastic anemia. Study-wide context: Quantities of DNA derived from sorted CD4+ and CD8+ cells averaged 3.2 ug. The study's findings and limits: A set of more than 25 CD8+ CDR3 sequences was shared between patients and controls, and these sequences appeared highly expressed in patients. A significant difference in CD8+ Simpson's diversity between patients and controls was not found.

The V gene's germline CDR1 is KGHDR and CDR2 SFDVKD. The CDR3 length is 13 residues. Trimming removed 6 bases at V and 7 bases at J, with 12 bases between. Investigators profiled TCR beta VDJ and CDR3 from genomic DNA template. One entry per CDR3 protein, called by TCRdb with MiXCR from the reads. The sample holds about 68,000 distinct CDR3 sequences, roughly 50% seen once. Regarding this clonotype: Its antigen is undetermined.

The rearrangement links TRBV24-1 to TRBJ1-5; D is unclear. Sequenced sample: sorted CD4+, CD8+, or CD8+CD57+ T cells (not recorded which) from PBMCs. This clonotype originated in a human donor in good health, serving as a control. The CDR3 DNA reads as TGTGCCACCAGTCGGGCAGTCAGCCAGCCCCAGCATTTT. Protein sequence: CATSRAVSQPQHF.